This record concerns one T cell receptor beta chain sequence. The target antigen is unknown. CDR1 is MDHEN and CDR2 is SYDVKM in the germline V gene. This CDR3 is 14 amino acids long. Trimming shortened V by 5 bases and J by 4 bases, and 14 bases separated the two germline ends. From RNA extracted from PBMCs, the TCR library was made. Tubes containing EDTA received roughly 9 milliliters of drawn peripheral blood. This entry belongs to a study of regulatory T cells in long-lasting Graves disease. Broader study findings: Comparison showed that persistent patients shared more public clonotypes (about 2,700) than new patients (around 1,000). The study found TRBV28, TRBJ1-2 and TRBJ2-5 favored in persistent disease.

TCRdb processed the reads anew with MiXCR; each CDR3 protein has one entry. Altogether just over 1,000 distinct CDR3 sequences are present, roughly 89% being singletons, with the ten largest covering around 7%. The receptor comes from a woman aged 30 to 39 with Graves disease. The chain recombines TRBV28 with TRBJ1-2, with D unresolved. The starting material was peripheral blood mononuclear cells (PBMCs), obtained with antithyroid drug treatment, in newly diagnosed or persistent Graves disease (not recorded which). Written as DNA, the CDR3 is TGTGCCAGCAGTATGCACGGGCCCACCTATGGCTACACCTTC. It translates to CASSMHGPTYGYTF.